One sample yielded the 10 T cell receptor beta chains listed below, sequenced in a study of T cells in Graves' hyperthyroidism and ophthalmopathy. RNA transcripts served as the template for amplifying TCR beta CDR3 regions. TCR CDR3 regions were first amplified by RT-PCR with HTBI primers. TCRdb fed the multiplex PCR reads into MiXCR, producing one record per CDR3 protein. This table holds approximately 380,000 distinct CDR3 sequences, 11% to 15% found once. Material: blood. The source of these receptors is a man between 50 and 59 years old with Graves' ophthalmopathy.

V is TRBV24-1 and J is TRBJ1-1; 8 bases agree with TRBD1. The CDR3 runs to 13 residues. Germline V gene data show CDR1 as KGHDR and CDR2 as SFDVKD. V was clipped by 3 bases and J by 14 bases; unmatched bases: 10. CDR3 region: CATSDTIRGRFFF. CDR3 coding DNA: TGTGCCACCAGTGATACGATCAGGGGGCGATTCTTCTTT.

V gene TRBV6-1 combines with J gene TRBJ1-6, with D maybe TRBD1 (5 bases). V gave up 1 base and J gave up 8 bases, with 18 bases separating them. CDR1 is MNHNS and CDR2 is SASEGT in the germline V gene. The length of the CDR3 is 17 residues. The CDR3 region has the DNA TGTGCCAGCAGTGAAGACCCGGGACGTTGGGGGTATTCACCCCTCCACTTT. Encoded protein: CASSEDPGRWGYSPLHF.

The sample holds many counts of this clonotype. This chain links TRBV12-3 or TRBV12-4 with TRBJ2-7; 12 nucleotides align to TRBD2. The V gene end was trimmed by 5 bases and the J gene end by 4 bases; junction bases not matched to a gene: 3. This CDR3 contains 14 residues. The DNA of the CDR3 is TGTGCCAGCAGTAGGGGACTAGCGGGTTACGAGCAGTACTTC. This encodes CASSRGLAGYEQYF.

In its sample, this clonotype was seen many times. The DNA for the CDR3 is TGTGCCACCAGTGACACCGGGTTCTCTGGGGCCAACGTCCTGACTTTC. This translates into CATSDTGFSGANVLTF. The chain recombines TRBV24-1 with TRBJ2-6, with no clear D. The CDR3 extends over 16 amino acids. Germline CDR1 reads KGHDR; CDR2 reads SFDVKD. Trimming pared 4 bases from V and 0 bases from J, leaving 9 bases between.

This clonotype was counted between two and nine times. The rearrangement links TRBV29-1 to TRBJ2-5; D gene uncertain. V was pared by 6 bases and J by 5 bases, with 7 bases between. The length of the CDR3 is 10 residues. Germline V gene data show CDR1 as SQVTM and CDR2 as ANQGSEA. CDR3 amino acids: CSVAAETQYF. As DNA, the CDR3 is TGCAGCGTGGCAGCTGAGACCCAGTACTTC.

This clonotype has at least ten counts. V is TRBV18 and J is TRBJ2-1; D may be TRBD1 or TRBD2 (6 bases each). CDR1 KGHSH and CDR2 LQKENI come from the germline V gene. CDR3 size: 13 residues. The V end lost 2 bases, the J end lost 7 bases, and 9 bases lay between the germline ends. The CDR3 loop is CASSPGGRNEQFF. As DNA, the CDR3 is TGTGCCAGCTCACCAGGGGGGCGGAATGAGCAGTTCTTC.

This clonotype was seen at least ten times. The V and J genes are TRBV2 and TRBJ1-5; D unresolved. V was clipped by 3 bases and J by 6 bases, with 15 bases between them. This CDR3 has 15 amino acids. CDR1 is SNHLY and CDR2 is FYNNEI in the germline V gene. In DNA form, the CDR3 reads TGTGCCAGCAGTGAGGGCAGCCCACAGAGTCAGCCCCAGCATTTT. Amino acid sequence: CASSEGSPQSQPQHF.

This clonotype came up many times. This chain links TRBV19 with TRBJ1-4; 7 bases fit TRBD1. V trimming: 5 bases; J trimming: 0 bases; junction bases outside the gene matches: 9. The CDR3 has 17 residues. Germline V gene lookup returns CDR1 LNHDA and CDR2 SQIVND (reference sequence). CDR3 in amino acids: CASSRSATGTTNEKLFF. CDR3 sequence (DNA): TGTGCCAGTAGTCGTTCTGCGACAGGGACAACTAATGAAAAACTGTTTTTT.

In its sample, this clonotype was seen many times. V is TRBV20-1 and J is TRBJ2-7; 8 bases align to TRBD2. Germline V lookup: CDR1 DFQATT, CDR2 SNEGSKA (reference sequence). CDR3 length: 15 amino acids. With V trimmed by 1 base and J by 5 bases, 10 bases remained unmatched. The CDR3 spells CSARGSGRALHEQYF. The CDR3 coding sequence is TGCAGTGCTAGAGGGTCCGGGAGGGCCCTCCACGAGCAGTACTTC.

V is TRBV7-3 and J is TRBJ2-6; 10 nucleotides align to TRBD1. V lost 4 bases and J lost 4; bases outside the gene matches: 7. Germline-derived CDR1 and CDR2 are SGHTA and FQGTGA. The CDR3 covers 17 residues. The DNA for the CDR3 is TGTGCCAGCAGCTCCGGGACAGGGGCTTCAGGGGCCAACGTCCTGACTTTC. It is translated as CASSSGTGASGANVLTF.